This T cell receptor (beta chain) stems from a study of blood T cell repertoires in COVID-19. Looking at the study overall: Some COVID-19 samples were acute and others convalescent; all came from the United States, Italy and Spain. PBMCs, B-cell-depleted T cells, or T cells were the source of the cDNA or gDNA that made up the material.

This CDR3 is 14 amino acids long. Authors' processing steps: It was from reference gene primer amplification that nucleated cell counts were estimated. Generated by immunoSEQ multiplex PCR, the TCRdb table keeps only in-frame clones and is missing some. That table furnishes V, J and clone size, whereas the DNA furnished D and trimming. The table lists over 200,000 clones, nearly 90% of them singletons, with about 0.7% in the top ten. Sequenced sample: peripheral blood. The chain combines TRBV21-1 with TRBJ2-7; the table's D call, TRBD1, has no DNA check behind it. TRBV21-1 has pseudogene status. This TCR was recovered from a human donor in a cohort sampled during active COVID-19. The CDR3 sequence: CASSPRDRGLEQYF. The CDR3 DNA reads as TGTGCCAGCAGCCCCCGGGACAGGGGGCTCGAGCAGTACTTC.